What follows are 2 T cell receptor beta chains derived from one specimen sequenced in a study of blood T cell repertoires in COVID-19. This table comes from immunoSEQ multiplex PCR, and its TCRdb copy is limited to in-frame clones, with some not included. The sample shows around 63,000 clones, approximately 87% of them seen only once. Material for sequencing was peripheral blood. These receptor sequences come from a man aged 55 to 69 with acute or convalescent COVID-19.

The chain joins TRBV7-8 to TRBJ2-5; 7 nucleotides align to TRBD1. The CDR3 extends over 16 amino acids. V dropped 0 bases and J dropped 2; count of bases not matched to a gene: 6. Per the germline V gene, CDR1 is SGHVS and CDR2 is FQNEAQ. The CDR3 DNA is TGTGCCAGCAGCTTAGCCCGACAGGGCCCGCAAGAGACCCAGTACTTC. Its protein product is CASSLARQGPQETQYF.

The chain employs TRBV7-2 and TRBJ2-5; 10 nucleotides match TRBD2. Trimming took 3 bases from V and 4 from J; bases not matched to a gene: 5. Germline lookup yields CDR1 SGHTA and CDR2 FQGNSA. The CDR3 extends over 15 amino acids. As DNA, the CDR3 is TGTGCCAGCAGCTTTGGGGGACTAGCGAGAGAGACCCAGTACTTC. Translation gives CASSFGGLARETQYF.